This passage covers 22 T cell receptor beta chains from one sample sequenced in a study of CD8 T cells in ankylosing spondylitis. No antigens are known for them. Findings of the study overall: Ankylosing spondylitis blood appeared to carry a characteristic TCR beta motif of eight or nine highly homologous variants.

TCRdb redid the calling of the 5' RACE reads with MiXCR, one entry per CDR3 protein. The sample shows 800,000 to 900,000 distinct CDR3 sequences, about 11% of them seen only once. The source material was blood, either unsorted or a sorted T cell fraction (not recorded which). The receptors originated from a male donor with ankylosing spondylitis.

This clonotype was picked up many times. V is TRBV5-6 and J is TRBJ1-1; D is undetermined. The germline V gene has CDR1 SGHDT and CDR2 YYEEEE. Trimming shortened V by 4 bases and J by 10 bases, and 17 bases separated the two germline ends. The CDR3 is 13 amino acids. The CDR3 sequence: CASSRKLPGVAFF. For the CDR3, the DNA is TGTGCCAGCAGCCGAAAACTGCCCGGCGTAGCTTTCTTT. The full variable domain, rest sourced from reference TRBV5-6 and TRBJ1-1, is DAGVTQSPTHLIKTRGQQVTLRCSPKSGHDTVSWYQQALGQGPQFIFQYYEEEERQRGNFPDRFSGHQFPNYSSELNVNALLLGDSALYLCASSRKLPGVAFFGQGTRLTVV.

The gene calls are TRBV29-1 and TRBJ1-4; the D is unclear. The germline gives CDR1 SQVTM, CDR2 ANQGSEA. The CDR3 extends over 13 amino acids. The V and J ends lost 5 bases and 3 bases respectively, with 10 bases between them. The CDR3 protein is CSVSDGANEKLFF. The CDR3 DNA follows: TGCAGCGTTTCTGACGGAGCTAATGAAAAACTGTTTTTT.

This clonotype turned up a few times. The chain has TRBV7-2 and TRBJ2-5; D uncertain. Trimming removed 5 bases from V and 5 bases from J, with 12 bases in between. Germline CDR1 reads SGHTA; CDR2 reads FQGNSA. The CDR3 is 13 amino acids. The CDR3 loop is CASSTYLSETQYF. Here the CDR3 DNA reads TGTGCCAGCAGCACCTACTTGTCCGAGACCCAGTACTTC.

A few counts support this clonotype. This chain connects TRBV7-9 to TRBJ2-1; 7 bases map to TRBD2. This CDR3 has 14 amino acids. Germline V gene data show CDR1 as SEHNR and CDR2 as FQNEAQ (reference sequence). With V trimmed by 8 bases and J by 6 bases, 10 bases remained unmatched. CDR3 nucleotides: TGTGCCAGCTATGAAGCGGGGAAACTCAATGAGCAGTTCTTC. Translation gives CASYEAGKLNEQFF.

This clonotype was seen more than once but under ten times. The chain employs TRBV5-1 and TRBJ2-3; D is unclear. The CDR3 is made up of 15 amino acids. V lost 0 bases and J 2 bases, leaving 10 bases between the germline ends. CDR1 and CDR2 from the germline V gene are SGHRS and YFSETQ. CDR3 in DNA: TGCGCCAGCAGCTTGGCCCCGTCCATCACAGATACGCAGTATTTT. It translates to CASSLAPSITDTQYF.

This chain uses TRBV5-1 with TRBJ1-1; TRBD1 might be the D (6 bases). CDR3 length: 15 amino acids. Deletions cut 0 bases from V and 2 bases from J, with 11 bases between. The germline V gene has CDR1 SGHRS and CDR2 YFSETQ. CDR3 region: CASSLVGTPNTEAFF. CDR3 nucleotides: TGCGCCAGCAGCTTGGTTGGGACACCTAACACTGAAGCTTTCTTT.

V is TRBV5-1 and J is TRBJ2-1, with a weak D call TRBD2 (5 bases). This CDR3 is built from 15 residues. CDR1 and CDR2 (germline): SGHRS, YFSETQ. Trimming pared 0 bases from V and 4 bases from J, leaving 11 bases between. Here the CDR3 DNA reads TGCGCCAGCAGCTTGGCCGTAGTAGCGTACAATGAGCAGTTCTTC. Translation: CASSLAVVAYNEQFF.

This clonotype was detected a few times. This chain joins TRBV7-2 and TRBJ2-1; TRBD2 aligns across 10 bases. The CDR3 runs to 16 residues. Germline trimming cut 5 bases from V and 3 bases from J; bases unmatched to any gene: 7. Germline V gene lookup returns CDR1 SGHTA and CDR2 FQGNSA. CDR3 sequence (DNA): TGTGCCAGCAGCACCGCCGGGACTAGCGTCTACAATGAGCAGTTCTTC. Translated: CASSTAGTSVYNEQFF. The variable domain in full, completed from reference TRBV7-2 and TRBJ2-1, reads GAGVSQSPSNKVTEKGKDVELRCDPISGHTALYWYRQSLGQGLEFLIYFQGNSAPDKSGLPSDRFSAERTGGSVSTLTIQRTQQEDSAVYLCASSTAGTSVYNEQFFGPGTRLTVL.

The genes are TRBV20-1 and TRBJ2-1, with 11 nucleotides matching TRBD1. The CDR3 totals 16 residues. With V trimmed by 3 bases and J by 0 bases, 4 bases remained unmatched. Looked up from germline, CDR1 is DFQATT and CDR2 is SNEGSKA (reference sequence). CDR3 amino acids: CSASPGTGGSYNEQFF. The CDR3 bases are TGCAGTGCTAGTCCGGGGACAGGGGGCTCCTACAATGAGCAGTTCTTC.

This clonotype was found many times. This rearrangement joins TRBV29-1 to TRBJ2-5; D gene ambiguous. With 6 bases removed from V and 4 bases from J, the gap between germline ends came to 9 bases. The CDR3 consists of 11 residues. Germline V lookup: CDR1 SQVTM, CDR2 ANQGSEA. The CDR3 reads CSVLWAETQYF. Here the CDR3 DNA reads TGCAGCGTGTTGTGGGCAGAGACCCAGTACTTC.

The sample holds many counts of this clonotype. The V gene is TRBV20-1, the J gene TRBJ2-2; no firm D call. CDR3 length equals 14 residues. Trimming removed 2 bases at V and 4 bases at J, with 11 bases between. Germline CDR1 is DFQATT and CDR2 is SNEGSKA (reference sequence). CDR3: CSARSRVGTGELFF. CDR3 nucleotides: TGCAGTGCTAGATCCCGAGTGGGCACCGGGGAGCTGTTTTTT.

This clonotype appeared many times. The rearrangement links TRBV29-1 to TRBJ2-3, with D hard to call. The germline V and J ends were trimmed by 3 bases and 1 base, with 5 bases remaining between them. The germline CDR1 and CDR2 sequences are SQVTM and ANQGSEA. This CDR3 has 12 amino acids. The DNA of the CDR3 is TGCAGCGTTGACGTGGGCACAGATACGCAGTATTTT. This codes for CSVDVGTDTQYF.

This clonotype came up a few times. The V gene is TRBV20-1, the J gene TRBJ1-5; D is unresolved. The CDR3 spans 12 residues. V was pared by 6 bases and J by 3 bases, with 9 bases between. The germline CDR1 and CDR2 sequences are DFQATT and SNEGSKA (reference sequence). The CDR3 coding sequence is TGCAGTGCAACCACAAACAATCAGCCCCAGCATTTT. The encoded protein is CSATTNNQPQHF.

V usage is TRBV10-3 and J usage is TRBJ2-7; TRBD1 matches at 11 bases. Germline V gene lookup returns CDR1 ENHRY and CDR2 SYGVKD. Trimming took 5 bases from V and 3 from J; bases not matched to a gene: 6. The CDR3 is made up of 15 amino acids. The CDR3 protein is CAISYTGQGDYEQYF. As DNA, the CDR3 is TGTGCCATCAGTTATACGGGACAGGGGGACTACGAGCAGTACTTC.

The chain carries TRBV12-3 or TRBV12-4 and TRBJ2-7, with a weak D call TRBD1 (5 bases). This CDR3 is 13 amino acids long. V lost 3 bases, J lost 6 bases, and 12 bases lay in between. The CDR3 spells CASSLNQGIEQYF. For the CDR3, the DNA is TGTGCCAGCAGTTTGAATCAGGGTATCGAGCAGTACTTC.

This clonotype was detected a few times. This rearrangement joins TRBV5-1 to TRBJ2-1; the match to TRBD2 covers 8 bases. Trimming cost V 3 bases and J 9 bases; bases outside gene matches: 8. The V gene's germline CDR1 is SGHRS and CDR2 YFSETQ. The CDR3 spans 14 residues. CDR3 sequence (DNA): TGCGCCAGCAGCTCTTTAGCGGGAAAGGTTGAGCAGTTCTTC. This translates into CASSSLAGKVEQFF.

This clonotype occurred a few times. The chain combines TRBV12-3 or TRBV12-4 with TRBJ1-3; D not resolved. This CDR3 spans 16 amino acids. V was cut by 3 bases and J by 0 bases, with 12 bases left in between. The CDR3 bases are TGTGCCAGCAGTTTTCTCCAGGCCGCCTCTGGAAACACCATATATTTT. Translating it yields CASSFLQAASGNTIYF.

This chain links TRBV6-5 with TRBJ1-3; D ambiguous. The CDR3 has 14 amino acids. Germline CDR1 is MNHEY and CDR2 is SVGAGI. V was clipped by 4 bases and J by 0 bases, with 7 bases between them. CDR3 residues: CASSSVFSGNTIYF. The CDR3 bases are TGTGCCAGCAGTTCGGTCTTCTCTGGAAACACCATATATTTT.

This clonotype has more than one count but fewer than ten. V and J are TRBV20-1 and TRBJ2-3, with 12 bases aligning to TRBD2. Germline V gene lookup returns CDR1 DFQATT and CDR2 SNEGSKA (reference sequence). This CDR3 contains 16 residues. Trimming took 3 bases from V and 4 from J; bases not matched to a gene: 8. CDR3 in DNA: TGCAGTGCTAGCGGGATGCTAGCGGGGGGGGCAGATACGCAGTATTTT. It encodes CSASGMLAGGADTQYF.

The rearrangement uses TRBV5-1 and TRBJ1-2; D is perhaps TRBD1 (5 bases). The CDR3 has 15 residues. Trimming took off 0 bases at V and 4 bases at J, with 13 bases between the two ends. Germline V gene sequence: CDR1 SGHRS, CDR2 YFSETQ. The CDR3 DNA reads as TGCGCCAGCAGCTTGGCTCCGGGACCGGTCTATGGCTACACCTTC. It specifies CASSLAPGPVYGYTF.

The V and J genes are TRBV5-1 and TRBJ1-1; maybe TRBD1 (6 bases). V lost 1 base and J lost 4, with 17 bases in between. The germline V gene encodes CDR1 SGHRS and CDR2 YFSETQ. The CDR3 has 16 residues. The CDR3 sequence: CASSLLGTGQGTEAFF. The DNA of the CDR3 is TGCGCCAGCAGCTTGTTAGGCACAGGGCAGGGCACTGAAGCTTTCTTT.

This clonotype was recorded many times. The chain recombines TRBV15 with TRBJ2-4; no definite D call. The CDR3 has 16 amino acids. Trimming cost V 7 bases and J 0 bases, with 16 bases left between them. Per the germline V gene, CDR1 is LNHNV and CDR2 is YYDKDF (reference sequence). CDR3: CATTPGPDLAKNIQYF. CDR3 in DNA: TGTGCCACCACTCCTGGACCGGATCTAGCCAAAAACATTCAGTACTTC.